The 19 T cell receptor beta chains below come from one sample, sequenced in a study of a mutant IDH1 vaccine in newly diagnosed glioma. Their antigen targets remain unknown. Measured with immunoSEQ multiplex PCR; TCRdb has only the in-frame clones, and not every one. The sample contains 45,000 to 65,000 clones, around 82% of which appear only once. Sample time point: week 5, during vaccination. Each dose delivered 300 ug of mutant IDH1 20-mer peptide subcutaneously with imiquimod. The sample in question was PBMCs, obtained from a glioma patient whose treatment included an IDH1 peptide vaccine. The source is a young woman with glioma. Some clones in this sample may be carry-over from other donors' samples.

V usage is TRBV4-2 and J usage is TRBJ1-2; 11 positions match TRBD1. Germline CDR1 LGHNA, CDR2 YNFKEQ. J gave up 3 bases and V 0 bases, and 6 bases lay outside the gene matches. The CDR3 has 17 residues. CDR3 DNA sequence: TGTGCCAGCAGCCAAGAACCCCGGGACAGGGGGTACTATGGCTACACCTTC. It yields the protein CASSQEPRDRGYYGYTF.

The table lists this clone with a count of one. V and J are TRBV5-1 and TRBJ2-6; 10 bases are shared with TRBD1. The CDR3 covers 16 residues. Germline CDR1 is SGHRS and CDR2 is YFSETQ. Trimming at V came to 3 bases and at J to 0 bases, leaving 0 bases not matched to a gene. The CDR3 sequence: CASSWTGGSGANVLTF. CDR3 DNA: TGCGCCAGCAGCTGGACAGGGGGCTCTGGGGCCAACGTCCTGACTTTC.

The rearrangement uses TRBV21-1 and TRBJ2-4; the DNA was not compared with TRBD2, the D call given in the table. TRBV21-1 is tagged as a pseudogene. CDR3 size: 15 residues. In nucleotides, the CDR3 is TGTGCCAGCAGCAAAGTGCGCATTTTTGGAAACATTCAGTACTTC. Residues: CASSKVRIFGNIQYF.

This chain joins TRBV30 and TRBJ2-5, with TRBD1 identical over 9 bases. The V and J ends lost 3 bases and 6 bases, in that order; junction bases with no gene match: 11. Germline V gene lookup returns CDR1 GTSNPN and CDR2 SVGIG (reference sequence). The CDR3 consists of 15 residues. The CDR3 spells CAWRNRGQGRQTQYF. In DNA, the CDR3 is TGTGCCTGGAGAAACAGGGGACAGGGACGACAGACCCAGTACTTC.

J is TRBJ1-1 and V is TRBV6-5, with 7 bases lining up with TRBD1. The CDR3 consists of 15 residues. V lost 5 bases, J lost 4 bases, and 10 bases stayed unmatched. The germline V gene has CDR1 MNHEY and CDR2 SVGAGI. CDR3 loop: CASSGSTGMVTEAFF. Written as DNA, the CDR3 is TGTGCCAGCAGTGGATCGACAGGGATGGTCACTGAAGCTTTCTTT.

This chain links TRBV5-1 with TRBJ2-3; D uncertain. CDR1 and CDR2 from the germline V gene are SGHRS and YFSETQ. This CDR3 region has 11 residues. V was clipped by 5 bases and J by 6 bases, with 7 bases between them. The CDR3 region is CASSRGDTQYF. In DNA form, the CDR3 reads TGCGCCAGCAGTCGTGGGGATACGCAGTATTTT.

The rearrangement uses TRBV7-9 and TRBJ2-3; TRBD2 matches 9 bases. V lost 6 bases, J lost 5 bases, and 12 bases stayed unmatched. From germline, CDR1 is SEHNR and CDR2 FQNEAQ (reference sequence). The CDR3 has 16 residues. The CDR3 loop reads CASRSPIAGAEDTQYF. The CDR3, as DNA: TGTGCCAGCAGATCTCCCATAGCGGGAGCGGAAGATACGCAGTATTTT. Combining the CDR3 with reference TRBV7-9 and TRBJ2-3 gives the whole variable domain DTGVSQNPRHKITKRGQNVTFRCDPISEHNRLYWYRQTLGQGPEFLTYFQNEAQLEKSRLLSDRFSAERPKGSFSTLEIQRTEQGDSAMYLCASRSPIAGAEDTQYFGPGTRLTVL.

J is TRBJ1-2 and V is TRBV2; TRBD1 matches at 7 bases. The CDR3 has 13 residues. The V gene's germline CDR1 is SNHLY and CDR2 FYNNEI. J gave up 8 bases and V 7 bases, and 10 bases lay outside the gene matches. CDR3 nucleotide sequence: TGTGCCAGCATAGGGGGCAGGGGGAAAGGCTACACCTTC. This gives the protein CASIGGRGKGYTF.

Here the CDR3 reads CASSFHGELFF. The DNA for the CDR3 is TGCGCCAGCAGCTTCCACGGGGAGCTGTTTTTT. The rearrangement joins TRBV5-1 to TRBJ2-2, with D hard to call. This CDR3 has 11 residues. With 2 bases removed from V and 7 bases from J, the gap between germline ends came to 3 bases. Germline V CDR1 and CDR2: SGHRS, YFSETQ.

The table lists this clone with a few counts. V usage is TRBV7-9 and J usage is TRBJ1-5; possible D gene TRBD1, 6 bases. Germline V gene data show CDR1 as SEHNR and CDR2 as FQNEAQ (reference sequence). CDR3 length: 16 residues. V shed 1 base and J shed 8 bases, with 18 bases lying between them. The CDR3 DNA sequence: TGTGCCAGCAGCTTAGTGGGGACATCATCAAGGGAGCCCCAGCATTTT. Its translation is CASSLVGTSSREPQHF.

The chain carries TRBV10-2 and TRBJ1-5, with 7 nucleotides matching TRBD1. The V gene end was trimmed by 3 bases and the J gene end by 2 bases; junction bases not matched to a gene: 1. CDR3 size: 14 residues. In germline, CDR1 is WSHSY, CDR2 SAAADI. CDR3 residues: CASSEGQGNQPQHF. The CDR3 DNA follows: TGCGCCAGCAGTGAAGGACAGGGCAATCAGCCCCAGCATTTT.

Judged by abundance, this clone is medium-sized (0.01 to 0.1%). The chain links TRBV18 to TRBJ2-3; D is possibly TRBD1 (5 bases). Germline CDR1 KGHSH, CDR2 LQKENI. This CDR3 has 14 residues. V lost 3 bases and J lost 2, with 9 bases in between. The CDR3 sequence: CASSPRVDTDTQYF. The CDR3 DNA reads TGTGCCAGCTCACCCAGGGTAGACACAGATACGCAGTATTTT.

This rearrangement joins TRBV28 to TRBJ1-1; D gene unclear. V shed 6 bases and J shed 4 bases, with 9 bases lying between them. The CDR3 is 12 residues long. Germline CDR1 and CDR2: MDHEN and SYDVKM. The CDR3 protein is CASRRSGTEAFF. The CDR3 DNA reads TGTGCCAGCAGGAGGAGCGGCACTGAAGCTTTCTTT.

The rearrangement uses TRBV29-1 and TRBJ1-1, with D unclear. The V end lost 7 bases, the J end lost 3 bases, and 6 bases lay between the germline ends. CDR1 is SQVTM, CDR2 ANQGSEA, per germline. This CDR3 is built from 10 residues. Here the CDR3 DNA reads TGCAGCGGAGGGCACACTGAAGCTTTCTTT. Its translation is CSGGHTEAFF.

This chain uses TRBV21-1 with TRBJ1-1; no check of the table's D call, TRBD1, against the DNA was made. TRBV21-1 is a known pseudogene. This CDR3 is 18 amino acids long. This CDR3 reads CASSKEDGTGGGNTEAFF. The CDR3 DNA sequence: TGTGCCAGCAGCAAAGAGGACGGGACAGGGGGGGGGAACACTGAAGCTTTCTTT.

This clone was detected only a few times. The rearrangement uses TRBV25-1 and TRBJ2-7, with D maybe TRBD1 (6 bases). Germline CDR1 is MGHDK and CDR2 is SYGVNS. With 6 bases removed from V and 2 bases from J, the gap between germline ends came to 8 bases. The CDR3 loop spans 12 amino acids. The CDR3 sequence is CASRNRAYEQYF. CDR3 nucleotide sequence: TGTGCCAGCAGAAACAGGGCCTACGAGCAGTACTTC.

This sequence joins TRBV7-6 and TRBJ2-7; TRBD1 agrees at 7 bases. Germline V CDR1 and CDR2: SGHVS, FNYEAQ. The CDR3 is 15 amino acids. V dropped 1 base and J dropped 3; count of bases not matched to a gene: 6. The CDR3 sequence is CASSLEGAGDYEQYF. The CDR3 DNA follows: TGTGCCAGCAGCTTAGAGGGGGCCGGGGACTACGAGCAGTACTTC.

The CDR3 nucleotides read TGTGCCAGCAGGCAACTAGCGCGGACGTCCCTCTACGAGCAGTACTTC. Protein sequence: CASRQLARTSLYEQYF. This chain joins TRBV13 and TRBJ2-7, with TRBD2 matching 7 bases. CDR3 length: 16 amino acids. Germline CDR1 PRHDT, CDR2 FYEKMQ (reference sequence). J lost 3 bases, V lost 6 bases, and 14 bases had no gene match.

The V and J genes are TRBV7-9 and TRBJ2-7; possibly TRBD1 or TRBD2 for D (7 bases each). V was clipped by 6 bases and J by 9 bases, with 27 bases between them. The CDR3 is made up of 16 amino acids. Germline lookup yields CDR1 SEHNR and CDR2 FQNEAQ (reference sequence). CDR3 protein: CASRSEGPGGELRQYF. The CDR3 DNA sequence: TGTGCCAGCAGAAGTGAGGGACCAGGGGGGGAACTAAGGCAGTACTTC.